This is a list of T cell receptor beta chains from one sample in a study of blood T cell repertoires in COVID-19. Using immunoSEQ multiplex PCR, the repertoire was profiled, and TCRdb retains in-frame clones only, with some absent. Of fewer than 350,000 clones detected, approximately 90% appear once; the ten largest clones hold roughly a tenth. The sequenced sample was peripheral blood. These receptors came from a man aged 25-45 years with COVID-19, enrolled during active disease. CDR3s include the opening cysteine and the closing phenylalanine or tryptophan. Fields, in order: J gene, D gene, V gene, CDR3 protein. D genes are given only for firm matches.

J: TRBJ2-7
D: .
V: TRBV27
CDR3: CASSLEPGTQYEQYF

J: TRBJ2-7
D: .
V: TRBV2
CDR3: CASRSSVLSYEQYF

J: TRBJ1-1
D: .
V: TRBV5-1
CDR3: CASSLARVGNTEAFF

J: TRBJ1-3
D: .
V: TRBV21-1
CDR3: CASRQDRGSGNTIYF

J: TRBJ2-7
D: .
V: TRBV5-4
CDR3: CASSLDPGHSEQYF

J: TRBJ1-1
D: TRBD1
V: TRBV6-5
CDR3: CASSPGGEAFF

J: TRBJ1-1
D: .
V: TRBV6-2/TRBV6-3
CDR3: CASSYSDSLNTEAFF

J: TRBJ2-2
D: .
V: TRBV9
CDR3: CASGKGVNTGELFF

J: TRBJ2-7
D: .
V: TRBV9
CDR3: CASSTGTAGEQYF

J: TRBJ2-7
D: TRBD1
V: TRBV6-2/TRBV6-3
CDR3: CASSPPGQGYYEQYF

J: TRBJ2-7
D: .
V: TRBV6-5
CDR3: CASRTSSYEQYF

J: TRBJ2-1
D: .
V: TRBV29-1
CDR3: CSVEQGRLYNEQFF

J: TRBJ2-7
D: .
V: TRBV12-3/TRBV12-4
CDR3: CASSSRETYEQYF

J: TRBJ2-1
D: TRBD2
V: TRBV18
CDR3: CASSPSGGGGASYNEQFF

J: TRBJ2-7
D: .
V: TRBV11-2
CDR3: CASSFSGGSSYEQYF

J: TRBJ2-1
D: TRBD2
V: TRBV7-9
CDR3: CASSWRERTEQFF

J: TRBJ1-6
D: .
V: TRBV10-3
CDR3: CAISDHNSSPLHF

J: TRBJ2-6
D: TRBD1
V: TRBV27
CDR3: CASNAGQGAHSGANVLTF

J: TRBJ1-2
D: .
V: TRBV13
CDR3: CASSIEGGLVAYGYTF

J: TRBJ2-7
D: TRBD1
V: TRBV7-8
CDR3: CASSLIRQGGYEQYF

J: TRBJ2-3
D: .
V: TRBV12-3/TRBV12-4
CDR3: CANQGGTDTQYF

J: TRBJ1-2
D: TRBD1
V: TRBV24-1
CDR3: CATLKQGAVLGWYGYTF

J: TRBJ1-3
D: .
V: TRBV7-9
CDR3: CASSLQSSGNTIYF

J: TRBJ2-1
D: .
V: TRBV7-9
CDR3: CASSSASSYNEQFF

J: TRBJ2-1
D: TRBD2
V: TRBV7-3
CDR3: CASSLTSSGRSNEQFF

J: TRBJ1-2
D: .
V: TRBV6-2/TRBV6-3
CDR3: CASSPRQDGYTF

J: TRBJ2-3
D: .
V: TRBV3-1/TRBV3-2
CDR3: CASSPPLRPDTQYF

J: TRBJ1-1
D: .
V: TRBV19
CDR3: CASSIGQKNTEAFF

J: TRBJ2-1
D: TRBD2
V: TRBV25-1
CDR3: CASSLPSGRNEQFF